This TCR beta chain is drawn from a study of chemoradiotherapy in HPV16-positive cancers. Method: immunoSEQ multiplex PCR; TCRdb's copy keeps in-frame clones and lacks some. The table lists 13,000 to 15,000 clones, 69% of them singletons. For this clone: Its specificity is unknown.

Study results and limitations: During treatment, candidate HPV-specific clones and E7-related motifs expanded in tumor.

The sample was taken from a patient who underwent chemoradiotherapy. This receptor was taken from a human donor with HPV-associated anogenital cancer.

In nucleotides, the CDR3 is TGTGCCAGCAGCGGAGGGGTGGAAGAGACCCAGTACTTC. This gives the protein CASSGGVEETQYF. V usage is TRBV28 and J usage is TRBJ2-5; perhaps TRBD2 as D (6 bases). CDR1 and CDR2 (germline): MDHEN, SYDVKM. V lost 6 bases and J lost 3, with 11 bases in between. This CDR3 has 13 amino acids.